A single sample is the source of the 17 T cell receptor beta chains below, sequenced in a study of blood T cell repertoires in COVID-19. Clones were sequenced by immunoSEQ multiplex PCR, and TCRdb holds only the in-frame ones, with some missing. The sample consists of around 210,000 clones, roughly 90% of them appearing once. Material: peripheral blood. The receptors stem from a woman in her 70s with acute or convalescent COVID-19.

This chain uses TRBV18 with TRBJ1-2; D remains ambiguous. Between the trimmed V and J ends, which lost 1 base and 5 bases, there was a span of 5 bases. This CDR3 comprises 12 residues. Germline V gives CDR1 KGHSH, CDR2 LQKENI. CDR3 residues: CASSPQEYGYTF. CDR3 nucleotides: TGTGCCAGCTCACCACAGGAGTATGGCTACACCTTC.

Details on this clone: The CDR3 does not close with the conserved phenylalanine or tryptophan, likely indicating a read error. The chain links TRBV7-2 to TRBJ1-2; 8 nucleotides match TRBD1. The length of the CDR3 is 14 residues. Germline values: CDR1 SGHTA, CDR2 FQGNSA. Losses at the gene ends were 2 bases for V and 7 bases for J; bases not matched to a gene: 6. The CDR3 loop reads CASSLRTGLRGYTL. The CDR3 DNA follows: TGTGCCAGCAGCTTACGGACAGGGCTGCGTGGCTACACCCTC.

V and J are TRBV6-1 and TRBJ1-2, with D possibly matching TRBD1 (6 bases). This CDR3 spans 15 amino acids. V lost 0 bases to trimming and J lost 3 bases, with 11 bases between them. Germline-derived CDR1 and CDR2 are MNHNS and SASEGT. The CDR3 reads CASSEARGTYYGYTF. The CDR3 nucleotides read TGTGCCAGCAGTGAAGCGAGGGGGACATACTATGGCTACACCTTC.

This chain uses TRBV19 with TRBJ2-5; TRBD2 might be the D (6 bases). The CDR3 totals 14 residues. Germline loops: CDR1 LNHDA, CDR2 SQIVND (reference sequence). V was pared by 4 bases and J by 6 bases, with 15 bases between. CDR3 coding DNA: TGTGCCAGTAGTAGGGAGGAGAGGGCGAAGACCCAGTACTTC. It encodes CASSREERAKTQYF.

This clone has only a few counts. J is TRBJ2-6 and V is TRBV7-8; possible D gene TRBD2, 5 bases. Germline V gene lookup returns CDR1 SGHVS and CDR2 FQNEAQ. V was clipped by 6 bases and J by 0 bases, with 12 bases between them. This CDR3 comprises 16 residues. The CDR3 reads CASRGGGFSGANVLTF. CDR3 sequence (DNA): TGTGCCAGCAGAGGAGGAGGATTCTCTGGGGCCAACGTCCTGACTTTC.

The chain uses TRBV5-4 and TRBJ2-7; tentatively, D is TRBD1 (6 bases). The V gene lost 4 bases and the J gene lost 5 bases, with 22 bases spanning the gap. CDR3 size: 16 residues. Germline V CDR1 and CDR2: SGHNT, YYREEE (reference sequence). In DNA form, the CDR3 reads TGTGCCAGCAGCAAACCTAAACAGGGTGTCCCAGACGAGCAGTACTTC. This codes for CASSKPKQGVPDEQYF.

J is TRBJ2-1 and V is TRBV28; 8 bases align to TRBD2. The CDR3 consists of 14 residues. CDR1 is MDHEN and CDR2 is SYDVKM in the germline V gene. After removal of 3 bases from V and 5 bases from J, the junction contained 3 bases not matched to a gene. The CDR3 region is CASSFSGTDNEQFF. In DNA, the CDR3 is TGTGCCAGCAGTTTTAGCGGGACGGACAATGAGCAGTTCTTC. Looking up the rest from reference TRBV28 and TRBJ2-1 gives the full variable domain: DVKVTQSSRYLVKRTGEKVFLECVQDMDHENMFWYRQDPGLGLRLIYFSYDVKMKEKGDIPEGYSVSREKKERFSLILESASTNQTSMYLCASSFSGTDNEQFFGPGTRLTVL.

The CDR3 reads CASRGAGPYNEQFF. In nucleotides, the CDR3 is TGTGCCAGCAGGGGAGCGGGGCCCTACAATGAGCAGTTCTTC. The V and J genes are TRBV6-5 and TRBJ2-1, with 7 bases fitting TRBD2. The CDR3 covers 14 residues. Germline CDR1 is MNHEY and CDR2 is SVGAGI. V lost 6 bases to trimming and J lost 2 bases; unmatched junction nucleotides: 4.

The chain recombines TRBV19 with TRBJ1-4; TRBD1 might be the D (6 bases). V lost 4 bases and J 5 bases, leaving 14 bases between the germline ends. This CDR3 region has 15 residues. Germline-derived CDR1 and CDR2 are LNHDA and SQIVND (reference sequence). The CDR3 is CASSRPRQANEKLFF. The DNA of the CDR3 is TGTGCCAGTAGTAGACCCCGACAGGCCAATGAAAAACTGTTTTTT.

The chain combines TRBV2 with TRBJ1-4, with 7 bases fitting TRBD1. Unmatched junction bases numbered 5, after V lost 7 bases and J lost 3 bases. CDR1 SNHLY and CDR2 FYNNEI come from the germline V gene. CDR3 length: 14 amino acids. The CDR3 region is CASNTGVANEKLFF. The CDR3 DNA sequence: TGTGCCAGCAACACAGGGGTGGCTAATGAAAAACTGTTTTTT.

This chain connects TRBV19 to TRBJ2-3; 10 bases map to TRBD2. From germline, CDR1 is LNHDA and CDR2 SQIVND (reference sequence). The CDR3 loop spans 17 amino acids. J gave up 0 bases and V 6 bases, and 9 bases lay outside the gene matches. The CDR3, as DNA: TGTGCCAGTAGCAAAGCCGCGACTAGCGGGAGCACAGATACGCAGTATTTT. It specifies CASSKAATSGSTDTQYF. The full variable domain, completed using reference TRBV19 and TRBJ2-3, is DGGITQSPKYLFRKEGQNVTLSCEQNLNHDAMYWYRQDPGQGLRLIYYSQIVNDFQKGDIAEGYSVSREKKESFPLTVTSAQKNPTAFYLCASSKAATSGSTDTQYFGPGTRLTVL.

CDR3 DNA: TGTGCCAGCAAAGGACTAGCGGGCGGAGGGCAGTATTTT. Translating it yields CASKGLAGGGQYF. The chain employs TRBV12-3 or TRBV12-4 and TRBJ2-3; the match to TRBD2 covers 11 bases. This CDR3 is 13 amino acids long. Unmatched junction bases numbered 8, after V lost 7 bases and J lost 11 bases.

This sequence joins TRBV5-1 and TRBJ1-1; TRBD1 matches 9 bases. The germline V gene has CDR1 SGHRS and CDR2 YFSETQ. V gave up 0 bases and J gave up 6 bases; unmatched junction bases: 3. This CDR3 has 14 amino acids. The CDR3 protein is CASSLGNRGPEAFF. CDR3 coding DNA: TGCGCCAGCAGCTTGGGGAACAGGGGGCCTGAAGCTTTCTTT.

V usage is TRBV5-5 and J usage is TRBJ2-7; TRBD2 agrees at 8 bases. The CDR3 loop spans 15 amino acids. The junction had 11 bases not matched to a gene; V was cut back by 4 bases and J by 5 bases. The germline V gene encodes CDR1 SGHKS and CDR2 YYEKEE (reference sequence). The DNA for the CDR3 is TGTGCCAGCAGCCCCCGGGAGGGCCGGGTCCACGAGCAGTACTTC. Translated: CASSPREGRVHEQYF.

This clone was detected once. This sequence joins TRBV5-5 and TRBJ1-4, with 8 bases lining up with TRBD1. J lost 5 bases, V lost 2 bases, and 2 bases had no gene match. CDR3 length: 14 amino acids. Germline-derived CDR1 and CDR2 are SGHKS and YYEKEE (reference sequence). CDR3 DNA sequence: TGTGCCAGCAGCTTCCCAGGGGGCAATGAAAAACTGTTTTTT. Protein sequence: CASSFPGGNEKLFF.

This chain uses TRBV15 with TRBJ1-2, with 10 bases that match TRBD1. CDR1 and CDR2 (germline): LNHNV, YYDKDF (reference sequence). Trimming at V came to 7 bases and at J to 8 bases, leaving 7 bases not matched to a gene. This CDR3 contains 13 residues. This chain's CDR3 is CATTPGQGDGYTF. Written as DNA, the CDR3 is TGTGCCACCACCCCTGGACAGGGGGACGGCTACACCTTC.

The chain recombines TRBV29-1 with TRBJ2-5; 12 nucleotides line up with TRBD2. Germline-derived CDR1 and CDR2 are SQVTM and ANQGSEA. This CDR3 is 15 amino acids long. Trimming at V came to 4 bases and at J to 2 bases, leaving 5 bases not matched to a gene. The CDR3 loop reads CSVGQLAGGQETQYF. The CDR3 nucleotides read TGCAGCGTTGGACAACTAGCGGGGGGTCAAGAGACCCAGTACTTC.